This is a list of T cell receptor beta chains from one sample in a study of blood T cells in healthy people across ages. TCRdb redid the calling of the 5' RACE reads with MiXCR, one entry per CDR3 protein. The sample gives approximately 1,100,000 distinct CDR3 sequences, 40% to 50% of which show up once; approximately 19% is in the top ten. Sequencing input: blood. The receptors were sampled from a woman in her sixties in good health. Each CDR3 is given with its conserved first and last residue. The order of the fields is V gene, J gene, D gene, clone size, CDR3 DNA, CDR3 protein. D genes are given only for firm matches. Clone sizes are given selectively: once, few, many, or a class where the clone is expanded.

V gene: TRBV6-6; J gene: TRBJ1-5; D gene: NA; clone size: few; CDR3 DNA: TGTGCCAGCAGGGGGTATAGCAATCAGCCCCAGCATTTT; CDR3 protein: CASRGYSNQPQHF
V gene: TRBV15; J gene: TRBJ1-4; D gene: NA; clone size: NA; CDR3 DNA: TGTGCCACCACCCCGGGGGTCGGGGAAAAACTGTTTTTT; CDR3 protein: CATTPGVGEKLFF
V gene: TRBV6-1; J gene: TRBJ1-4; D gene: TRBD1; clone size: once; CDR3 DNA: TGTGCCTCCTGCAGTGAGGGACAGTGGAATGAAAAACTGTTTTTT; CDR3 protein: CASCSEGQWNEKLFF
V gene: TRBV7-8; J gene: TRBJ2-1; D gene: TRBD2; clone size: NA; CDR3 DNA: TGTGCCAGCAGCTTAATCGGCGGGAGGCTAGGGAATGAGCAGTTCTTC; CDR3 protein: CASSLIGGRLGNEQFF
V gene: TRBV2; J gene: TRBJ1-4; D gene: NA; clone size: NA; CDR3 DNA: TGTGCCAGCAGTGAAGGGGGACTATCTAATGAAAAACTGTTTTTT; CDR3 protein: CASSEGGLSNEKLFF
V gene: TRBV3-1; J gene: TRBJ2-3; D gene: NA; clone size: NA; CDR3 DNA: TGTGCCAGCAGCAGATCGGGGCCGAGCACAGATACGCAGTATTTT; CDR3 protein: CASSRSGPSTDTQYF
V gene: TRBV9; J gene: TRBJ2-1; D gene: NA; clone size: few; CDR3 DNA: TGTGCCAGCAGCGTAGGGGTAGAGCAGTTCTTC; CDR3 protein: CASSVGVEQFF
V gene: TRBV7-3; J gene: TRBJ2-5; D gene: NA; clone size: NA; CDR3 DNA: TGTGCCAGCAGCGATTGGGCGGGCGAGACCCAGTACTTC; CDR3 protein: CASSDWAGETQYF
V gene: TRBV20-1; J gene: TRBJ2-1; D gene: NA; clone size: few; CDR3 DNA: TGCAGTGCTAGAGATGGTGGGCCGAGCTCCTACAATGAGCAGTTCTTC; CDR3 protein: CSARDGGPSSYNEQFF
V gene: TRBV2; J gene: TRBJ2-4; D gene: NA; clone size: few; CDR3 DNA: TGTGCCAGCAGCGAGCGCAAGGCAAAAAACATTCAGTACTTC; CDR3 protein: CASSERKAKNIQYF
V gene: TRBV6-2/TRBV6-3; J gene: TRBJ2-7; D gene: NA; clone size: few; CDR3 DNA: TGTGCCAGCAGTTACTCGGCGGGTAGCTCCTACGAGCAGTACTTC; CDR3 protein: CASSYSAGSSYEQYF
V gene: TRBV7-2; J gene: TRBJ2-5; D gene: TRBD1; clone size: NA; CDR3 DNA: TGTGCCAGCGGATACAGGGGGCTTCGGACGGAGACCCAGTACTTC; CDR3 protein: CASGYRGLRTETQYF
V gene: TRBV14; J gene: TRBJ2-7; D gene: NA; clone size: NA; CDR3 DNA: TGTGCCAGCAGCCCTTGGCAGGGGAGTCTCAACGAGCAGTACTTC; CDR3 protein: CASSPWQGSLNEQYF
V gene: TRBV5-1; J gene: TRBJ2-1; D gene: TRBD1; clone size: NA; CDR3 DNA: TGCGCCAGCAGCTTGGCTTGGGGAACAGGGGTCAATGAGCAGTTCTTC; CDR3 protein: CASSLAWGTGVNEQFF
V gene: TRBV4-2; J gene: TRBJ2-7; D gene: TRBD2; clone size: few; CDR3 DNA: TGTGCCAGCAGCCAAGATGTAGCGGGAGCATCCTACGAGCAGTACTTC; CDR3 protein: CASSQDVAGASYEQYF
V gene: TRBV18; J gene: TRBJ1-4; D gene: NA; clone size: NA; CDR3 DNA: TGTGCCAGCTCACCACCGGCAGGATACGAAAAACTGTTTTTT; CDR3 protein: CASSPPAGYEKLFF
V gene: TRBV20-1; J gene: TRBJ2-7; D gene: NA; clone size: few; CDR3 DNA: TGCAGTGCGCCGACCTTGGGCGGACCATCCTACGAGCAGTACTTC; CDR3 protein: CSAPTLGGPSYEQYF
V gene: TRBV7-3; J gene: TRBJ2-1; D gene: NA; clone size: NA; CDR3 DNA: TGTGCCAGCAGCTTAACAGCCAGGGGCAATGAGCAGTTCTTC; CDR3 protein: CASSLTARGNEQFF
V gene: TRBV11-1; J gene: TRBJ2-1; D gene: TRBD1; clone size: NA; CDR3 DNA: TGTGCCAGCAGCTTTCCCGGGACAGGGAACAATGAGCAGTTCTTC; CDR3 protein: CASSFPGTGNNEQFF
V gene: TRBV29-1; J gene: TRBJ1-2; D gene: TRBD1; clone size: NA; CDR3 DNA: TGCAGCGTTGGACCGGGACAGGGGAGCTACACCTTC; CDR3 protein: CSVGPGQGSYTF
V gene: TRBV6-1; J gene: TRBJ2-1; D gene: TRBD2; clone size: NA; CDR3 DNA: TGTGCCAGCAGTGAATGGCATCGGGAGGCCAATGAGCAGTTCTTC; CDR3 protein: CASSEWHREANEQFF
V gene: TRBV6-1; J gene: TRBJ2-1; D gene: NA; clone size: few; CDR3 DNA: TGTGCCAGCAGTCCCGATCGGGTTGAGCAGTTCTTC; CDR3 protein: CASSPDRVEQFF
V gene: TRBV29-1; J gene: TRBJ2-7; D gene: TRBD1; clone size: NA; CDR3 DNA: TGCAGCGTTGAAGTGGTCGGACAGGGTCTCTCCTACGAGCGGTACTTC; CDR3 protein: CSVEVVGQGLSYERYF
V gene: TRBV15; J gene: TRBJ2-5; D gene: NA; clone size: NA; CDR3 DNA: TGTGCCACCAGCAGAGATTTGTCTTTTCAAGAGACCCAGTACTTC; CDR3 protein: CATSRDLSFQETQYF